This T cell receptor beta chain is from a study of T-cell reconstitution after alpha-beta-depleted transplantation in children. Study observations and caveats: Where alpha-beta T cells came from about two months after transplant was reportedly several hundred expanded graft clones.

This clonotype has ten or more counts. The target antigen is unknown. The germline gives CDR1 SQVTM, CDR2 ANQGSEA. The CDR3 sequence is 12 residues long. V lost 0 bases, J lost 7 bases, and 7 bases lay in between. As it was prepared, the TCRbeta library received unique molecular identifiers. A single record per CDR3 protein comes from TCRdb applying MiXCR to the PCR reads. The repertoire holds about 290,000 distinct CDR3 sequences, with over 9% as singletons. Sequencing was performed on PBMCs, taken before TCRalphabeta/CD19-depleted stem cell transplant. The TCR comes from a boy under three years old with acute myeloid leukemia, due to receive a stem cell transplant. The chain joins TRBV29-1 to TRBJ2-4; tentatively, D is TRBD2 (6 bases). The CDR3 loop reads CSVEDGGNIQYF. The CDR3 DNA reads as TGCAGCGTTGAAGATGGGGGGAACATTCAGTACTTC.